What follows are 15 T cell receptor beta chains derived from one specimen sequenced in a study of T cells in Graves' hyperthyroidism and ophthalmopathy (dated by TCRdb to between 2018 and 2021). Receptors were amplified or captured by multiplex PCR. Sequencing was performed on an Illumina HiSeq 2000. TCR beta CDR3 regions were amplified from RNA transcripts. A first-round RT-PCR of the TCR CDR3 used the HTBI primer set with the Qiagen OneStep RT-PCR kit. TCRdb reprocessed the public reads (quality trimming at Q25 with fastp, clone calling with MiXCR) and kept in-frame beta chains. Every CDR3 protein is listed once, alongside the most common genes and DNA of its rows. The sample contains fewer than 450,000 distinct CDR3 sequences, 18% of them found a single time. The leading ten clones occupy 40% of the sample. The sequencing input was blood. The receptors originated from a young man with Graves' ophthalmopathy.

The CDR3 is CASSRGSGNTIYF. The CDR3 nucleotides are TGTGCCAGCAGCAGGGGGTCTGGAAACACCATATATTTT. The genes are TRBV19 and TRBJ1-3; 7 positions match TRBD1. Germline V gene data show CDR1 as LNHDA and CDR2 as SQIVND (reference sequence). V lost 9 bases, J lost 1 base, and 3 bases stayed unmatched. The CDR3 is made up of 13 amino acids.

Many counts were recorded for this clonotype. The chain uses TRBV20-1 and TRBJ2-7; a possible D gene is TRBD2 (7 bases). The germline CDR1 and CDR2 sequences are DFQATT and SNEGSKA (reference sequence). The V end lost 0 bases, the J end lost 9 bases, and 18 bases lay between the germline ends. The CDR3 totals 14 residues. In DNA form, the CDR3 reads TGCAGTGCTAGAGAAGTAGGGGGAGGGTATGGGCAGTACTTC. Translating gives CSAREVGGGYGQYF.

The rearrangement joins TRBV2 to TRBJ2-7; 7 nucleotides line up with TRBD1. CDR3 length: 14 residues. CDR1 and CDR2 from the germline V gene are SNHLY and FYNNEI. The V and J ends lost 6 bases and 6 bases, in that order; junction bases with no gene match: 11. The CDR3 protein is CASRARGSPLEQYF. CDR3 sequence (DNA): TGTGCCAGCAGAGCCAGGGGGTCTCCCCTCGAGCAGTACTTC.

V gene TRBV7-3 combines with J gene TRBJ2-2, with a tentative D call TRBD2 (7 bases). The length of the CDR3 is 16 residues. Germline V gene lookup returns CDR1 SGHTA and CDR2 FQGTGA. V was pared by 5 bases and J by 8 bases, with 21 bases between. The CDR3 is CASSPSGGIYTGELFF. The CDR3 coding sequence is TGTGCCAGCAGCCCCTCGGGGGGCATTTATACTGGGGAGCTGTTTTTT.

The chain has TRBV5-1 and TRBJ2-4; maybe TRBD2 (6 bases). Germline values: CDR1 SGHRS, CDR2 YFSETQ. The CDR3 covers 14 residues. V was clipped by 7 bases and J by 0 bases, with 11 bases between them. For the CDR3, the DNA is TGCGCCAGCCGGAATAGCGGAGCCAAAAACATTCAGTACTTC. Residues: CASRNSGAKNIQYF. The complete variable domain, with remaining parts taken from reference TRBV5-1 and TRBJ2-4, reads KAGVTQTPRYLIKTRGQQVTLSCSPISGHRSVSWYQQTPGQGLQFLFEYFSETQRNKGNFPGRFSGRQFSNSRSEMNVSTLELGDSALYLCASRNSGAKNIQYFGAGTRLSVL.

The chain joins TRBV20-1 to TRBJ2-7, with TRBD1 identical over 10 bases. The ends lost 6 bases at V and 5 bases at J; junction bases unmatched: 7. The germline gives CDR1 DFQATT, CDR2 SNEGSKA (reference sequence). This CDR3 has 13 residues. The CDR3, as DNA: TGCAGTGCGAACCGGGACAGGGGAAACGAGCAGTACTTC. It specifies CSANRDRGNEQYF.

This clonotype has at least ten counts. The J gene is TRBJ2-1, the V gene TRBV18; TRBD2 matches at 10 bases. The CDR3 is 15 residues long. Germline V CDR1 and CDR2: KGHSH, LQKENI. V shed 6 bases and J 6 bases; nucleotides not matched to a gene: 8. DNA of the CDR3: TGTGCCAGCTCTTTACTCGGGACTAGCGCCAATGAGCAGTTCTTC. This encodes CASSLLGTSANEQFF. The whole variable domain, filled in from reference TRBV18 and TRBJ2-1, reads NAGVMQNPRHLVRRRGQEARLRCSPMKGHSHVYWYRQLPEEGLKFMVYLQKENIIDESGMPKERFSAEFPKEGPSILRIQQVVRGDSAAYFCASSLLGTSANEQFFGPGTRLTVL.

The chain joins TRBV18 to TRBJ1-2; 7 nucleotides agree with TRBD1. With 4 bases clipped from V and 5 bases from J, the junction kept 13 bases outside the gene matches. The germline V gene encodes CDR1 KGHSH and CDR2 LQKENI. The CDR3 runs to 16 residues. The chain's CDR3 is CASSLLTLDRVYGYTF. DNA of the CDR3: TGTGCCAGCTCACTCCTAACCCTCGACAGGGTGTATGGCTACACCTTC.

This clonotype was counted only a few times. This may arise from a read error, as a much more abundant clone is one base away. V usage is TRBV2 and J usage is TRBJ2-1, with no clear D. The J call is in doubt because the DNA end fits TRBJ2-7 better. This CDR3 is 14 amino acids long. Germline-derived CDR1 and CDR2 are SNHLY and FYNNEI. The CDR3 sequence: CASSDYPPYNEQYF. Written as DNA, the CDR3 is TGTGCCAGCAGTGACTACCCCCCCTACAATGAGCAGTACTTC.

This chain joins TRBV6-5 and TRBJ2-7; 8 bases agree with TRBD1. The CDR3 runs to 15 residues. Trimming removed 2 bases from V and 4 bases from J; junction bases left unmatched: 7. Germline V lookup: CDR1 MNHEY, CDR2 SVGAGI. The CDR3 is CASSYRQGQHYEQYF. CDR3 DNA: TGTGCCAGCAGTTACCGACAGGGGCAGCATTACGAGCAGTACTTC.

J is TRBJ2-1 and V is TRBV9, with TRBD2 matching 7 bases. V shed 4 bases, J shed 7 bases, and the junction held 14 bases outside the gene matches. The CDR3 totals 16 residues. Germline CDR1 and CDR2: SGDLS and YYNGEE. This chain's CDR3 is CASSSGLVGEGNEQFF. In nucleotides, the CDR3 is TGTGCCAGCAGCTCTGGACTAGTGGGGGAGGGGAATGAGCAGTTCTTC.

This clonotype has at least ten counts. The chain couples TRBV3-1 to TRBJ1-5; D ambiguous. Trimming removed 3 bases at V and 0 bases at J, with 6 bases between. The CDR3 is 14 residues long. Germline V gives CDR1 LGHDT, CDR2 YNNKEL (reference sequence). The CDR3 loop is CASSQSDSNQPQHF. In DNA form, the CDR3 reads TGTGCCAGCAGCCAGTCAGATAGCAATCAGCCCCAGCATTTT.

In its sample, this clonotype was seen a few times. The chain carries TRBV2 and TRBJ1-2, with no clear D. Germline V CDR1 and CDR2: SNHLY, FYNNEI. CDR3 size: 13 residues. Trimming removed 4 bases from V and 8 bases from J, with 14 bases in between. The CDR3 here is CASSGTSGSGYTF. DNA of the CDR3: TGTGCCAGCAGTGGGACTAGTGGCTCGGGCTACACCTTC. The whole variable domain, filled in from reference TRBV2 and TRBJ1-2, reads EPEVTQTPSHQVTQMGQEVILRCVPISNHLYFYWYRQILGQKVEFLVSFYNNEISEKSEIFDDQFSVERPDGSNFTLKIRSTKLEDSAMYFCASSGTSGSGYTFGSGTRLTVV.

A word on this clonotype: Being one base from a much bigger clone, this may be a read error. The V gene is TRBV7-9, the J gene TRBJ1-1, with D possibly TRBD1 on 6 matching bases. The CDR3 spans 11 residues. CDR1 and CDR2 (germline): SEHNR, FQNEAQ (reference sequence). This CDR3 is CASSLTGLALF. The CDR3 DNA reads as TGTGCCAGCAGCTTAACAGGGCTAGCTCTCTTT.

This clonotype was found many times. The chain combines TRBV15 with TRBJ2-3; 9 bases map to TRBD1. CDR1 is LNHNV, CDR2 YYDKDF, per germline (reference sequence). The ends lost 3 bases at V and 2 bases at J; junction bases unmatched: 6. The CDR3 is made up of 16 amino acids. The CDR3 reads CATSRTGGIPTDTQYF. CDR3 DNA: TGTGCCACCAGCAGGACAGGGGGAATCCCCACAGATACGCAGTATTTT.